Given below is one T cell receptor beta chain in context. The data were taken from a study of control samples from healthy donors and cancer patients. This CDR3 has 16 residues. The germline gives CDR1 SGDLS, CDR2 YYNGEE. The germline V and J ends were trimmed by 2 bases and 0 bases, with 15 bases remaining between them. The data were produced by immunoSEQ multiplex PCR, yet TCRdb's version contains in-frame clones alone and is incomplete. The table has roughly 370,000 clones, about nine tenths seen once. The sequence derives from a man aged 35-49 years with head and neck cancer. This sequence joins TRBV9 and TRBJ2-7; D is possibly TRBD2 (6 bases). Material for sequencing was PBMCs. CDR3 coding DNA: TGTGCCAGCAGCGTGTCTACCGGAGGGATCTCCTACGAGCAGTACTTC. Protein product: CASSVSTGGISYEQYF.